Listed below are T cell receptor beta chains from one sample, sequenced in a study of blood T cell repertoires in COVID-19. Data came from immunoSEQ multiplex PCR; TCRdb stores just in-frame clones and leaves some out. The sample includes around 140,000 clones, more than 75% of them seen just once. Sequenced input: peripheral blood. The receptors shown here come from a man aged 50-60 years with active COVID-19. CDR3s include the opening cysteine and the closing phenylalanine or tryptophan. D genes are given only for firm matches. Clone size is stated in some rows and not others, as once, few, many or a class when expanded.

CDR3aa: CASSFGTEIPYNSPLHF
CDR3nt: TGTGCCAGCAGTTTTGGGACAGAGATTCCTTATAATTCACCCCTCCACTTT
d_gene: TRBD1
abundance: NA
j_gene: TRBJ1-6
v_gene: TRBV27

CDR3aa: CASSAYRGLNTGELFF
CDR3nt: TGTGCCAGCAGCGCCTACAGGGGGCTTAACACCGGGGAGCTGTTTTTT
d_gene: TRBD1
abundance: NA
j_gene: TRBJ2-2
v_gene: TRBV9

CDR3aa: CATSKGANQPQHF
CDR3nt: TGCGCCACCTCAAAGGGGGCCAATCAGCCCCAGCATTTT
d_gene: TRBD1
abundance: NA
j_gene: TRBJ1-5
v_gene: TRBV10-2

CDR3aa: CAISPGQGVNTIYF
CDR3nt: TGTGCCATCAGCCCGGGACAGGGAGTAAACACCATATATTTT
d_gene: TRBD1
abundance: NA
j_gene: TRBJ1-3
v_gene: TRBV10-3

CDR3aa: CASSPGGNTEAFF
CDR3nt: TGTGCCAGCAGCCCAGGGGGGAACACTGAAGCTTTCTTT
d_gene: TRBD1
abundance: NA
j_gene: TRBJ1-1
v_gene: TRBV7-9

CDR3aa: CASRLERGELFF
CDR3nt: TGTGCCAGCAGATTAGAGCGCGGGGAGCTGTTTTTT
d_gene: NA
abundance: once
j_gene: TRBJ2-2
v_gene: TRBV11-2

CDR3aa: CASSFQQVNTEAFF
CDR3nt: TGTGCCAGCAGCTTCCAACAGGTGAACACTGAAGCTTTCTTT
d_gene: NA
abundance: NA
j_gene: TRBJ1-1
v_gene: TRBV7-2

CDR3aa: CASRRDRESGLQYF
CDR3nt: TGTGCCAGCAGGCGTGACAGGGAGAGCGGCTTGCAGTATTTT
d_gene: TRBD1
abundance: NA
j_gene: TRBJ2-3
v_gene: TRBV6-6

CDR3aa: CAWRDARTATIYEQYF
CDR3nt: TGTGCCTGGAGGGACGCCAGGACAGCCACAATCTACGAGCAGTACTTC
d_gene: NA
abundance: NA
j_gene: TRBJ2-7
v_gene: TRBV30

CDR3aa: CASSPGPRQTDTQYF
CDR3nt: TGTGCCAGCTCACCGGGCCCTAGACAGACAGATACGCAGTATTTT
d_gene: NA
abundance: once
j_gene: TRBJ2-3
v_gene: TRBV18

CDR3aa: CASSPRLATLNEQFF
CDR3nt: TGTGCCAGCTCACCCCGACTTGCGACCCTAAATGAGCAGTTCTTC
d_gene: NA
abundance: once
j_gene: TRBJ2-1
v_gene: TRBV18

CDR3aa: CASRFRTGLQNEQFF
CDR3nt: TGCGCCAGCAGATTCAGGACAGGTCTTCAGAATGAGCAGTTCTTC
d_gene: TRBD1
abundance: few
j_gene: TRBJ2-1
v_gene: TRBV5-1

CDR3aa: CASSRGYGNQPQHF
CDR3nt: TGTGCCAGTAGCCGGGGATACGGCAATCAGCCCCAGCATTTT
d_gene: NA
abundance: NA
j_gene: TRBJ1-5
v_gene: TRBV19

CDR3aa: CASSRDGKLYGYTF
CDR3nt: TGTGCCAGCAGCCGAGACGGGAAGCTTTATGGCTACACCTTC
d_gene: NA
abundance: NA
j_gene: TRBJ1-2
v_gene: TRBV6-2/TRBV6-3

CDR3aa: CATGATSGNTIYF
CDR3nt: TGTGCCACAGGGGCAACCTCTGGAAACACCATATATTTT
d_gene: NA
abundance: NA
j_gene: TRBJ1-3
v_gene: TRBV10-3

CDR3aa: CASSKGRQGPGVGPEVIGNSPLHF
CDR3nt: TGTGCCAGCAGCAAAGGGAGACAGGGCCCGGGGGTGGGGCCGGAGGTAATAGGGAATTCACCCCTCCACTTT
d_gene: NA
abundance: NA
j_gene: TRBJ1-6
v_gene: TRBV21-1

CDR3aa: CASSLGTVQETQYF
CDR3nt: TGTGCCAGCAGCTTAGGGACAGTTCAAGAGACCCAGTACTTC
d_gene: NA
abundance: NA
j_gene: TRBJ2-5
v_gene: TRBV7-9

CDR3aa: CASSSTHRTADNSPLHF
CDR3nt: TGTGCCAGCAGCTCGACCCACCGGACTGCGGATAATTCACCCCTCCACTTT
d_gene: NA
abundance: few
j_gene: TRBJ1-6
v_gene: TRBV7-9

CDR3aa: CASSLGHSGNTIYF
CDR3nt: TGTGCCAGCAGCCTAGGTCACTCTGGAAACACCATATATTTT
d_gene: NA
abundance: few
j_gene: TRBJ1-3
v_gene: TRBV5-4

CDR3aa: CASSLFEGLAHEQYF
CDR3nt: TGTGCCAGCAGCTTATTTGAGGGTTTGGCCCACGAGCAGTACTTC
d_gene: NA
abundance: NA
j_gene: TRBJ2-7
v_gene: TRBV7-9

CDR3aa: CATTTDRGDTGELFF
CDR3nt: TGTGCCACCACCACGGACAGGGGAGACACCGGGGAGCTGTTTTTT
d_gene: TRBD1
abundance: NA
j_gene: TRBJ2-2
v_gene: TRBV15

CDR3aa: CASSLEWSDRGFF
CDR3nt: TGTGCCAGCAGCTTAGAGTGGAGCGACAGGGGTTTCTTT
d_gene: TRBD1
abundance: NA
j_gene: TRBJ1-1
v_gene: TRBV11-2

CDR3aa: CAISESELAGLTQYF
CDR3nt: TGTGCCATCAGTGAGTCGGAACTAGCGGGGTTGACCCAGTACTTC
d_gene: TRBD2
abundance: NA
j_gene: TRBJ2-5
v_gene: TRBV10-3

CDR3aa: CASSSTGSGGYTF
CDR3nt: TGTGCCAGCAGCTCAACAGGGTCGGGAGGCTACACCTTC
d_gene: NA
abundance: NA
j_gene: TRBJ1-2
v_gene: TRBV7-2

CDR3aa: CASSARQAYEQYF
CDR3nt: TGTGCCAGCAGTGCCCGACAGGCCTACGAGCAGTACTTC
d_gene: NA
abundance: NA
j_gene: TRBJ2-7
v_gene: TRBV12-3/TRBV12-4

CDR3aa: CASSWTSGGRGELFF
CDR3nt: TGTGCCAGCAGTTGGACTAGCGGGGGACGCGGGGAGCTGTTTTTT
d_gene: TRBD2
abundance: NA
j_gene: TRBJ2-2
v_gene: TRBV13

CDR3aa: CASSQAQGRNTGELFF
CDR3nt: TGCGCCAGCAGCCAGGCACAGGGTCGGAACACCGGGGAGCTGTTTTTT
d_gene: NA
abundance: NA
j_gene: TRBJ2-2
v_gene: TRBV4-1

CDR3aa: CASSPTATSGRTDTQYF
CDR3nt: TGCGCCAGCAGCCCAACAGCGACTAGCGGGCGCACAGATACGCAGTATTTT
d_gene: TRBD2
abundance: NA
j_gene: TRBJ2-3
v_gene: TRBV4-1

CDR3aa: CASSARTGGGAGELFF
CDR3nt: TGCGCCAGCAGCGCCCGGACGGGCGGAGGGGCCGGGGAGCTGTTTTTT
d_gene: NA
abundance: NA
j_gene: TRBJ2-2
v_gene: TRBV4-1

CDR3aa: CASSTLYGGNQPQHF
CDR3nt: TGTGCCAGCAGCACCCTATACGGAGGCAATCAGCCCCAGCATTTT
d_gene: NA
abundance: NA
j_gene: TRBJ1-5
v_gene: TRBV5-6

CDR3aa: CASTHRYYGYTF
CDR3nt: TGTGCCAGCACGCACAGGTACTATGGCTACACCTTC
d_gene: NA
abundance: NA
j_gene: TRBJ1-2
v_gene: TRBV12-3/TRBV12-4

CDR3aa: CASSSPGGYGYTF
CDR3nt: TGTGCCAGCAGTTCCCCAGGTGGCTATGGCTACACCTTC
d_gene: NA
abundance: NA
j_gene: TRBJ1-2
v_gene: TRBV12-3/TRBV12-4

CDR3aa: CASSMWPQPQHF
CDR3nt: TGTGCCAGTAGTATGTGGCCTCAGCCCCAGCATTTT
d_gene: NA
abundance: NA
j_gene: TRBJ1-5
v_gene: TRBV19

CDR3aa: CASSSLTGGGPNEQFF
CDR3nt: TGCGCCAGCAGCTCCCTGACAGGGGGGGGACCCAATGAGCAGTTCTTC
d_gene: TRBD1
abundance: NA
j_gene: TRBJ2-1
v_gene: TRBV5-1

CDR3aa: CASSPRDRGAEQYF
CDR3nt: TGTGCCAGCAGCCCCCGGGACAGGGGTGCCGAGCAGTACTTC
d_gene: TRBD1
abundance: few
j_gene: TRBJ2-7
v_gene: TRBV3-1/TRBV3-2

CDR3aa: CASSLDWNEQFF
CDR3nt: TGTGCCAGCAGCCTCGACTGGAATGAGCAGTTCTTC
d_gene: NA
abundance: NA
j_gene: TRBJ2-1
v_gene: TRBV11-2

CDR3aa: CASSRGTGGYGEQYF
CDR3nt: TGTGCCAGCAGCCGTGGGACAGGGGGCTATGGCGAGCAGTACTTC
d_gene: TRBD1
abundance: NA
j_gene: TRBJ2-7
v_gene: TRBV3-1/TRBV3-2

CDR3aa: CASSFGGGEYNEQFF
CDR3nt: TGTGCCAGCAGCTTCGGCGGGGGGGAATACAATGAGCAGTTCTTC
d_gene: TRBD2
abundance: NA
j_gene: TRBJ2-1
v_gene: TRBV5-4